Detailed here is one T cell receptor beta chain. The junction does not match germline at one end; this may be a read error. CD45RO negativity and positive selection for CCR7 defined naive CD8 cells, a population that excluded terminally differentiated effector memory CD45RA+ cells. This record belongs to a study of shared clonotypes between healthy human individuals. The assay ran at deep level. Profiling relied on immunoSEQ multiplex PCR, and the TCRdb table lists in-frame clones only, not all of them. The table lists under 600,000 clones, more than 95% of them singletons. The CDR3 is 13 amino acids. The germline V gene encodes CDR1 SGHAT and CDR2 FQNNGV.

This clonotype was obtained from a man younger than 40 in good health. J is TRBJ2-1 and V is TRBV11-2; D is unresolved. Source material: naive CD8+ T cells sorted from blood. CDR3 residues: CASTRLRLNEQFF. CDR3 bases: TGTGCGAGCACGAGATTAAGACTTAATGAGCAGTTCTTC.